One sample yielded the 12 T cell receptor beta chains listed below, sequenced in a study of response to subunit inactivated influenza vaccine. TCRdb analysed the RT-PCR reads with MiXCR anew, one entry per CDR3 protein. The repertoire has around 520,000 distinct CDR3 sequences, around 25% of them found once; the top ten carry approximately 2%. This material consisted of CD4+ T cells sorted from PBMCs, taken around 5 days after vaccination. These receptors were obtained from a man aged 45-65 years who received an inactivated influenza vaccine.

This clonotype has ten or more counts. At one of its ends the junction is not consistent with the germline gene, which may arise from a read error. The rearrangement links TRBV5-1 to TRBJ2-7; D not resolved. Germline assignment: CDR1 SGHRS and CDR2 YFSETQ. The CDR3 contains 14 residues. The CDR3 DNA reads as TGTGCCAGCAGCTTAGGTCCGGGTAGCTACGAGCAGTACTTC. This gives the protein CASSLGPGSYEQYF.

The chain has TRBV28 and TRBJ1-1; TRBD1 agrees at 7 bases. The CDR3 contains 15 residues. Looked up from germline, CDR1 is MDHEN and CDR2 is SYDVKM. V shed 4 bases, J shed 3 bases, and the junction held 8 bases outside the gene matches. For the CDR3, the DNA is TGTGCCAGCAGTTCCCCGACAGGGATGGACACTGAAGCTTTCTTT. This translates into CASSSPTGMDTEAFF.

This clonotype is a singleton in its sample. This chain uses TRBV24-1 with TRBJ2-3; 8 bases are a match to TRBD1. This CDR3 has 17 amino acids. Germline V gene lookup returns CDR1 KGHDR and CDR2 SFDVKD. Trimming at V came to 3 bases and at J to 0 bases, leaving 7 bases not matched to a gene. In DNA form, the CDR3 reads TGTGCCACCAGTGATGTAAGGGACAGGAGTAGCACAGATACGCAGTATTTT. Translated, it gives CATSDVRDRSSTDTQYF.

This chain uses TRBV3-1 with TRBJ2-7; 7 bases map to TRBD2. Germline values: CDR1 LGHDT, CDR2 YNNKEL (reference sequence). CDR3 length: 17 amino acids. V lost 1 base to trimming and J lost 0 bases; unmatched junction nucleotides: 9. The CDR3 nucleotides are TGTGCCAGCAGCCAAGTATCGGGGGGATTCAGCTCCTACGAGCAGTACTTC. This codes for CASSQVSGGFSSYEQYF.

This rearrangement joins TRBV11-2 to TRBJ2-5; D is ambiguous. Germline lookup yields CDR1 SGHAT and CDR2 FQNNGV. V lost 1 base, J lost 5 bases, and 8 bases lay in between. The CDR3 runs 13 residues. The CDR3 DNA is TGTGCCAGCAGCTTAGTGAACGGGGAGACCCAGTACTTC. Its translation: CASSLVNGETQYF.

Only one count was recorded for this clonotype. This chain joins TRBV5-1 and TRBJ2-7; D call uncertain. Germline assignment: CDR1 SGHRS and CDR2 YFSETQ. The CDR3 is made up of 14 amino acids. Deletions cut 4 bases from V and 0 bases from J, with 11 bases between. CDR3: CASSIGLGSYEQYF. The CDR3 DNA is TGCGCCAGCAGCATCGGGCTGGGCTCCTACGAGCAGTACTTC.

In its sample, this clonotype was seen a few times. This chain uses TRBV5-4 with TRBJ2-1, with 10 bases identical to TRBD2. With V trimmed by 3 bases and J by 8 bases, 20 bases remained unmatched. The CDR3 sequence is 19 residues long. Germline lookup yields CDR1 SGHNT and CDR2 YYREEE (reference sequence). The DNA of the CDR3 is TGTGCCAGCAGCTCCCGGGGTAGCGGGGGGACCCGACAGGGCGATGAGCAGTTCTTC. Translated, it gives CASSSRGSGGTRQGDEQFF.

CDR3 sequence reads: CASSPTARGTGELFF. For the CDR3, the DNA is TGTGCCAGCAGCCCGACAGCTCGGGGCACCGGGGAGCTGTTTTTT. The chain couples TRBV11-2 to TRBJ2-2; TRBD1 or TRBD2 may be the D gene (5 bases each). V was shortened by 5 bases and J by 4 bases, with 14 bases between the two germline ends. This CDR3 has 15 amino acids. Germline loops: CDR1 SGHAT, CDR2 FQNNGV.

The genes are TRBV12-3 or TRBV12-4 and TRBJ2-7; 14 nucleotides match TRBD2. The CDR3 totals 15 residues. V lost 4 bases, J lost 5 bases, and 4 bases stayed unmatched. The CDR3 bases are TGTGCCAGCAGTTCGGGACTAGCGGGAGAGGACGAGCAGTACTTC. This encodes CASSSGLAGEDEQYF.

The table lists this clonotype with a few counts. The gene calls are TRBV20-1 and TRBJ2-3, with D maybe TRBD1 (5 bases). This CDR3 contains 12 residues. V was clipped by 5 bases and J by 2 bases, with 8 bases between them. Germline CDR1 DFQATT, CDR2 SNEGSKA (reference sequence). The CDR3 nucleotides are TGCAGTGCTCAGGACACCACAGATACGCAGTATTTT. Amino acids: CSAQDTTDTQYF.

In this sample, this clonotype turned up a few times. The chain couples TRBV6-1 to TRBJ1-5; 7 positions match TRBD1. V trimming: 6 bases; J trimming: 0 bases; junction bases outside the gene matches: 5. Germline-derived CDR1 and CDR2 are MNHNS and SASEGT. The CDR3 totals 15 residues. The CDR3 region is CASSPDRASNQPQHF. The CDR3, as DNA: TGTGCCAGCAGCCCCGACAGGGCTAGCAATCAGCCCCAGCATTTT.

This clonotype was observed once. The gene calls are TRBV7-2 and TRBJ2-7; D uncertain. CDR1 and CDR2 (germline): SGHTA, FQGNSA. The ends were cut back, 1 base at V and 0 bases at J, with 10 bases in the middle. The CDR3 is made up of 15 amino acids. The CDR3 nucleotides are TGTGCCAGCAGCTTAGGACACCTACTCTCCTACGAGCAGTACTTC. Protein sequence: CASSLGHLLSYEQYF.